One and the same sample provided the 14 T cell receptor beta chains below, sequenced in a study of T cell repertoires in cytomegalovirus infection. TCRdb reanalysed the reads using MiXCR and keeps one entry per CDR3 protein. This table holds under 350,000 distinct CDR3 sequences, about 9.2% found once. The sequenced sample was PBMCs. Every receptor here comes from a human donor in good health (CMV status not recorded). Some clones in this sample may be carry-over from other donors' samples.

A few counts support this clonotype. This chain uses TRBV25-1 with TRBJ2-1; 8 nucleotides align to TRBD2. Germline CDR1 reads MGHDK; CDR2 reads SYGVNS. The CDR3 is 14 amino acids. V lost 6 bases and J lost 3; bases outside the gene matches: 4. The CDR3 DNA sequence: TGTGCCAGCAGCCGGGGGGGGATCTACAATGAGCAGTTCTTC. It encodes CASSRGGIYNEQFF.

In this sample, this clonotype turned up many times. The rearrangement links TRBV5-1 to TRBJ1-2, with 9 bases identical to TRBD1. Germline CDR1 and CDR2: SGHRS and YFSETQ. The V and J ends lost 4 bases and 6 bases, in that order; junction bases with no gene match: 1. The CDR3 has 12 amino acids. In nucleotides, the CDR3 is TGCGCCAGCAGCCGGACAGGGGATGGCTACACCTTC. Amino acid sequence: CASSRTGDGYTF.

This clonotype appeared many times. J is TRBJ2-5 and V is TRBV12-3 or TRBV12-4; 10 nucleotides agree with TRBD2. The CDR3 totals 13 residues. V was clipped by 6 bases and J by 5 bases; unmatched bases: 3. CDR3 sequence: CASSQGLAETQYF. CDR3 bases: TGTGCCAGCAGCCAGGGACTAGCGGAGACCCAGTACTTC.

In its sample, this clonotype was seen many times. The chain employs TRBV10-3 and TRBJ2-3; 10 nucleotides line up with TRBD2. Germline CDR1 ENHRY, CDR2 SYGVKD. The CDR3 covers 13 residues. V lost 8 bases and J lost 5; bases outside the gene matches: 4. The DNA for the CDR3 is TGTGCCATCGAGCGGGGGGGCGGAGATACGCAGTATTTT. Its translation is CAIERGGGDTQYF.

This clonotype came up many times. The V gene is TRBV20-1, the J gene TRBJ1-2, with D unclear. This CDR3 is built from 11 residues. Trimming shortened V by 5 bases and J by 7 bases, and 11 bases separated the two germline ends. Germline CDR1 and CDR2: DFQATT and SNEGSKA (reference sequence). In DNA form, the CDR3 reads TGCAGTGCTGCCACGGAGGGTGGCTACACCTTC. Translating gives CSAATEGGYTF.

In its sample, this clonotype was seen many times. The chain couples TRBV6-2 or TRBV6-3 to TRBJ2-3; 8 nucleotides align to TRBD1. The trim removed 6 bases at V and 5 bases at J, leaving 4 bases unmatched. Germline V gene data show CDR1 as MNHEY and CDR2 as SVGEGT. The CDR3 consists of 13 residues. DNA for the CDR3: TGTGCCAGCAGCGGACAGGGAATAGATACGCAGTATTTT. This gives the protein CASSGQGIDTQYF.

The chain recombines TRBV28 with TRBJ2-3; D not certain. Per the germline V gene, CDR1 is MDHEN and CDR2 is SYDVKM. V was pared by 3 bases and J by 0 bases, with 16 bases between. The CDR3 runs 17 residues. CDR3 region: CASSLSLDSASTDTQYF. Written as DNA, the CDR3 is TGTGCCAGCAGTTTGTCACTCGACTCGGCTAGCACAGATACGCAGTATTTT.

This clonotype was counted between two and nine times. This sequence joins TRBV18 and TRBJ2-7, with TRBD1 matching 7 bases. CDR1 KGHSH and CDR2 LQKENI come from the germline V gene. The CDR3 runs to 13 residues. V gave up 5 bases and J gave up 4 bases; unmatched junction bases: 5. DNA for the CDR3: TGTGCCAGCTCATCCAACAGGGGTTACGAGCAGTACTTC. As protein: CASSSNRGYEQYF.

The table lists this clonotype with a few counts. The V gene is TRBV20-1, the J gene TRBJ2-1, with D unresolved. Germline CDR1 is DFQATT and CDR2 is SNEGSKA (reference sequence). The length of the CDR3 is 14 residues. Between the trimmed V and J ends, which lost 6 bases and 0 bases, there was a span of 12 bases. The CDR3 DNA reads as TGCAGTGCAAATAGCCCGAGCTCCTACAATGAGCAGTTCTTC. This encodes CSANSPSSYNEQFF.

This clonotype was recorded at least ten times. V gene TRBV7-9 combines with J gene TRBJ2-1; 8 nucleotides agree with TRBD2. Losses at the gene ends were 5 bases for V and 8 bases for J; bases not matched to a gene: 2. Per the germline V gene, CDR1 is SEHNR and CDR2 is FQNEAQ (reference sequence). The CDR3 consists of 12 residues. CDR3 residues: CASSPGGYEQFF. The CDR3 DNA sequence: TGTGCCAGCAGCCCGGGGGGGTATGAGCAGTTCTTC.

In this sample, this clonotype turned up a few times. This chain connects TRBV20-1 to TRBJ2-6; D call uncertain. The germline V gene encodes CDR1 DFQATT and CDR2 SNEGSKA (reference sequence). The CDR3 contains 16 residues. V lost 6 bases and J 0 bases, leaving 15 bases between the germline ends. The CDR3 nucleotides are TGCAGTGCGCAGACGGGTCGAAGCTCTGGGGCCAACGTCCTGACTTTC. Encoded protein: CSAQTGRSSGANVLTF.

This clonotype was seen many times. The chain carries TRBV6-2 or TRBV6-3 and TRBJ1-1, with 9 bases lining up with TRBD1. The germline CDR1 and CDR2 sequences are MNHEY and SVGEGT. V was pared by 5 bases and J by 11 bases, with 9 bases of the junction left unmatched. CDR3 length: 13 residues. CDR3 in DNA: TGTGCCAGCAGTAACCGGGACAGGGTCGCGGCTTTCTTT. Translating gives CASSNRDRVAAFF.

This clonotype was observed a few times. The chain couples TRBV2 to TRBJ2-1; 12 bases are a match to TRBD2. Trimming took 6 bases from V and 12 from J; bases not matched to a gene: 15. The CDR3 runs to 16 residues. Germline V gives CDR1 SNHLY, CDR2 FYNNEI. CDR3 protein: CASRDRLAGVPHGQFF. The CDR3 DNA sequence: TGTGCCAGCAGAGACAGACTAGCGGGGGTCCCCCATGGGCAGTTCTTC.

This clonotype was observed at least ten times. This chain uses TRBV6-2 or TRBV6-3 with TRBJ1-1, with 9 bases fitting TRBD1. V lost 6 bases to trimming and J lost 5 bases; unmatched junction nucleotides: 10. Germline assignment: CDR1 MNHEY and CDR2 SVGEGT. The length of the CDR3 is 15 residues. The CDR3 nucleotides read TGTGCCAGCAGACAGGGGGCCACGGGCTCAACTGAAGCTTTCTTT. Encoded protein: CASRQGATGSTEAFF.